This entry lists 3 T cell receptor beta chains sequenced from one sample in a study of control samples from healthy donors and cancer patients (dated by TCRdb to 2019 to 2021). Libraries were made using the immunoSEQ multiplex PCR assay. The table was pulled from immuneACCESS by TCRdb, which kept in-frame rearrangements only. Such tables lose some clones; where checked, under half of the loss comes from unresolved V genes, and the rest has no known cause. Counted in this sample were around 95,000 clones; about 90% of them appeared once. Under 20% of the sample is taken by the ten largest. The specimen sequenced was blood. Receptors were obtained from a woman in her forties or fifties in good health.

The rearrangement joins TRBV25-1 to TRBJ1-3, with 8 bases identical to TRBD1. Germline loops: CDR1 MGHDK, CDR2 SYGVNS. This CDR3 is built from 14 residues. The trim removed 7 bases at V and 4 bases at J, leaving 6 bases unmatched. CDR3 sequence reads: CASTGAGGGNTIYF. In DNA form, the CDR3 reads TGTGCCAGCACTGGGGCAGGGGGCGGAAACACCATATATTTT.

The chain has TRBV7-2 and TRBJ2-1; TRBD2 might be the D (6 bases). V shed 1 base and J shed 0 bases, with 13 bases lying between them. Per the germline V gene, CDR1 is SGHTA and CDR2 is FQGNSA. The CDR3 sequence is 17 residues long. The CDR3, as DNA: TGTGCCAGCAGCTTAGACGACGCCGGGAGCTCCTACAATGAGCAGTTCTTC. Translated, it gives CASSLDDAGSSYNEQFF. The full variable domain, its missing parts supplied by reference TRBV7-2 and TRBJ2-1, is GAGVSQSPSNKVTEKGKDVELRCDPISGHTALYWYRQSLGQGLEFLIYFQGNSAPDKSGLPSDRFSAERTGGSVSTLTIQRTQQEDSAVYLCASSLDDAGSSYNEQFFGPGTRLTVL.

V usage is TRBV3-1 (or the pseudogene TRBV3-2) and J usage is TRBJ1-2, with 8 nucleotides matching TRBD1. This CDR3 comprises 16 residues. J lost 8 bases, V lost 4 bases, and 15 bases had no gene match. Germline loops: CDR1 LGHDT, CDR2 YNNKEL (reference sequence). The chain's CDR3 is CASSPLWGDRNRGYTF. The CDR3 DNA reads as TGTGCCAGCAGCCCTCTTTGGGGGGACAGGAATCGCGGCTACACCTTC.